Below, 20 T cell receptor beta chains from the same sample are listed, as sequenced in a study of blood T cell repertoires in COVID-19. Assay used: immunoSEQ multiplex PCR; TCRdb lists only in-frame clones, some missing. The sample contains roughly 230,000 clones, 84% of which appear only once. The sequenced sample was peripheral blood. These receptors were taken from a middle-aged man with active or convalescent COVID-19.

The sample holds one count of this clone. The chain recombines TRBV10-3 with TRBJ1-2; no clear D. Trimming shortened V by 0 bases and J by 0 bases, and 8 bases separated the two germline ends. This CDR3 has 15 residues. Germline CDR1 reads ENHRY; CDR2 reads SYGVKD. Written as DNA, the CDR3 is TGTGCCATCAGTGAGTCTGCCCTAGCTAACTATGGCTACACCTTC. This sequence encodes CAISESALANYGYTF.

This clone was counted once. The chain carries TRBV12-3 or TRBV12-4 and TRBJ2-3, with TRBD1 matching 7 bases. The CDR3 consists of 13 residues. The junction had 3 bases not matched to a gene; V was cut back by 4 bases and J by 5 bases. The CDR3 bases are TGTGCCAGCAGTTACAGGGGCAGAGATACGCAGTATTTT. As protein: CASSYRGRDTQYF.

This chain uses TRBV13 with TRBJ2-3; the D gene is possibly TRBD1 (5 bases). The CDR3 has 12 residues. Germline V gene lookup returns CDR1 PRHDT and CDR2 FYEKMQ (reference sequence). The V gene lost 0 bases and the J gene lost 11 bases, with 9 bases spanning the gap. This CDR3 is CASSLGQARQYF. The CDR3 region has the DNA TGTGCCAGCAGCTTAGGACAGGCCAGGCAGTATTTT.

This clone was seen a few times. The genes are TRBV3-1 (or the pseudogene TRBV3-2) and TRBJ1-5; possible D gene TRBD1, 5 bases. The CDR3 is 15 amino acids. With 0 bases removed from V and 5 bases from J, the gap between germline ends came to 11 bases. Germline V gives CDR1 LGHDT, CDR2 YNNKEL (reference sequence). CDR3: CASSQDGGMDQPQHF. CDR3 sequence (DNA): TGTGCCAGCAGCCAAGACGGGGGGATGGATCAGCCCCAGCATTTT.

V is TRBV9 and J is TRBJ2-1; 11 bases align to TRBD2. After removal of 2 bases from V and 2 bases from J, the junction contained 3 bases not matched to a gene. In germline, CDR1 is SGDLS, CDR2 YYNGEE. This CDR3 contains 16 residues. In DNA, the CDR3 is TGTGCCAGCAGCGTCGCTAGCGGGGGGACCTACAATGAGCAGTTCTTC. It specifies CASSVASGGTYNEQFF.

The V call is TRBV10-3, the J call TRBJ1-1, with D tentatively TRBD1 (6 bases). Trimming left V 2 bases short and J 0 bases short, with 10 bases between. Germline CDR1 reads ENHRY; CDR2 reads SYGVKD. This CDR3 has 15 amino acids. DNA for the CDR3: TGTGCCATCAGTGAGAACAGGGCTATGAACACTGAAGCTTTCTTT. This translates into CAISENRAMNTEAFF.

The rearrangement joins TRBV30 to TRBJ1-5; TRBD1 agrees at 7 bases. V lost 0 bases, J lost 4 bases, and 6 bases stayed unmatched. Germline V gives CDR1 GTSNPN, CDR2 SVGIG (reference sequence). CDR3 length: 15 residues. CDR3: CAWSVPRGTNQPQHF. The CDR3, as DNA: TGTGCCTGGAGTGTACCCAGGGGGACGAATCAGCCCCAGCATTTT.

This clone was counted ten times or more. The rearrangement links TRBV2 to TRBJ1-1, with D uncertain. Germline V lookup: CDR1 SNHLY, CDR2 FYNNEI. The CDR3 totals 11 residues. The V end lost 6 bases, the J end lost 8 bases, and 10 bases lay between the germline ends. CDR3 amino acids: CASSWTAEAFF. The CDR3 DNA is TGTGCCAGCAGCTGGACTGCAGAAGCTTTCTTT.

CDR3: CASSPPGSSGNTIYF. For the CDR3, the DNA is TGTGCCAGCAGCCCCCCGGGAAGCTCTGGAAACACCATATATTTT. J is TRBJ1-3 and V is TRBV7-6; no clear D gene. CDR3 length equals 15 residues. Germline V gene lookup returns CDR1 SGHVS and CDR2 FNYEAQ. The V gene lost 5 bases and the J gene lost 0 bases, with 11 bases spanning the gap.

As for this clone: The same CDR3 is also encoded by other DNA sequences in this sample. The chain employs TRBV4-2 and TRBJ1-1; 10 positions match TRBD1. This CDR3 spans 16 amino acids. Germline V lookup: CDR1 LGHNA, CDR2 YNFKEQ. J lost 2 bases, V lost 0 bases, and 3 bases had no gene match. In DNA form, the CDR3 reads TGTGCCAGCAGCCAAGATCGGGACAGGGGCAACACTGAAGCTTTCTTT. This sequence encodes CASSQDRDRGNTEAFF.

The gene calls are TRBV5-4 and TRBJ2-5; maybe TRBD2 (5 bases). CDR1 is SGHNT and CDR2 is YYREEE in the germline V gene (reference sequence). V was pared by 4 bases and J by 2 bases, with 9 bases between. The CDR3 sequence is 13 residues long. CDR3 nucleotide sequence: TGTGCCAGCAGCATCGGGATTCAAGAGACCCAGTACTTC. Protein product: CASSIGIQETQYF. Full variable domain (remainder filled in from reference TRBV5-4 and TRBJ2-5): ETGVTQSPTHLIKTRGQQVTLRCSSQSGHNTVSWYQQALGQGPQFIFQYYREEENGRGNFPPRFSGLQFPNYSSELNVNALELDDSALYLCASSIGIQETQYFGPGTRLLVL.

The rearrangement uses TRBV27 and TRBJ1-5, with D tentatively TRBD1 (5 bases). From germline, CDR1 is MNHEY and CDR2 SMNVEV (reference sequence). This CDR3 has 15 residues. V gave up 6 bases and J gave up 0 bases, with 12 bases separating them. Here the CDR3 reads CASRGTGVSNQPQHF. CDR3 bases: TGTGCCAGCAGGGGTACAGGCGTTAGCAATCAGCCCCAGCATTTT.

V usage is TRBV5-1 and J usage is TRBJ1-1; D remains ambiguous. This CDR3 is 13 amino acids long. Trimming pared 2 bases from V and 3 bases from J, leaving 8 bases between. Per the germline V gene, CDR1 is SGHRS and CDR2 is YFSETQ. The CDR3 region is CASSFTQDTEAFF. In DNA, the CDR3 is TGCGCCAGCAGCTTCACGCAGGACACTGAAGCTTTCTTT.

The chain recombines TRBV9 with TRBJ2-3; D not resolved. Per germline, CDR1 SGDLS and CDR2 YYNGEE. The V gene lost 0 bases and the J gene lost 5 bases, with 7 bases spanning the gap. This CDR3 region has 13 residues. CDR3 nucleotides: TGTGCCAGCAGCGTAGAGAGTGGAGATACGCAGTATTTT. Translation: CASSVESGDTQYF.

The V gene is TRBV28, the J gene TRBJ1-5; 7 bases fit TRBD1. The germline V gene has CDR1 MDHEN and CDR2 SYDVKM. The CDR3 extends over 17 amino acids. The junction had 6 bases not matched to a gene; V was cut back by 1 base and J by 0 bases. The CDR3 sequence is CASSLYRGGHSNQPQHF. CDR3 DNA sequence: TGTGCCAGCAGTTTATACAGGGGAGGTCATAGCAATCAGCCCCAGCATTTT.

This rearrangement joins TRBV5-6 to TRBJ1-5; D gene ambiguous. This CDR3 comprises 13 residues. Germline V lookup: CDR1 SGHDT, CDR2 YYEEEE. Trimming pared 0 bases from V and 3 bases from J, leaving 4 bases between. The CDR3 loop reads CASSLGHNQPQHF. The CDR3 DNA sequence: TGTGCCAGCAGCTTGGGACACAATCAGCCCCAGCATTTT.

Only a few counts were recorded for this clone. The rearrangement links TRBV19 to TRBJ2-2; maybe TRBD1 (6 bases). The CDR3 sequence is 15 residues long. Germline values: CDR1 LNHDA, CDR2 SQIVND (reference sequence). Trimming took off 3 bases at V and 5 bases at J, with 13 bases between the two ends. The CDR3 bases are TGTGCCAGTAGTATCGGGAACAGGGTTACCGGGGAGCTGTTTTTT. Its translation is CASSIGNRVTGELFF.

V usage is TRBV7-9 and J usage is TRBJ2-7, with D perhaps TRBD2 (6 bases). Germline V gives CDR1 SEHNR, CDR2 FQNEAQ (reference sequence). V shed 2 bases and J shed 2 bases, with 10 bases lying between them. The CDR3 loop spans 14 amino acids. The CDR3 DNA is TGTGCCAGCAGCTTATTAGCGGACACCTACGAGCAGTACTTC. Amino acids: CASSLLADTYEQYF.

In its sample, this clone was seen once. The chain is built from TRBV29-1 and TRBJ2-5; TRBD1 might be the D (5 bases). CDR3 length equals 14 residues. V was pared by 8 bases and J by 1 base, with 17 bases between. Germline CDR1 reads SQVTM; CDR2 reads ANQGSEA. CDR3 sequence: CSSRIPGSQETQYF. CDR3 in DNA: TGCAGCTCACGCATACCAGGGTCCCAAGAGACCCAGTACTTC.

The chain links TRBV6-1 to TRBJ2-2; 7 nucleotides match TRBD2. CDR1 and CDR2 from the germline V gene are MNHNS and SASEGT. Trimming removed 4 bases from V and 4 bases from J; junction bases left unmatched: 9. This CDR3 spans 16 amino acids. The CDR3 here is CASSAPLGGGTGELFF. In DNA, the CDR3 is TGTGCCAGCAGTGCCCCCCTGGGCGGGGGCACCGGGGAGCTGTTTTTT.